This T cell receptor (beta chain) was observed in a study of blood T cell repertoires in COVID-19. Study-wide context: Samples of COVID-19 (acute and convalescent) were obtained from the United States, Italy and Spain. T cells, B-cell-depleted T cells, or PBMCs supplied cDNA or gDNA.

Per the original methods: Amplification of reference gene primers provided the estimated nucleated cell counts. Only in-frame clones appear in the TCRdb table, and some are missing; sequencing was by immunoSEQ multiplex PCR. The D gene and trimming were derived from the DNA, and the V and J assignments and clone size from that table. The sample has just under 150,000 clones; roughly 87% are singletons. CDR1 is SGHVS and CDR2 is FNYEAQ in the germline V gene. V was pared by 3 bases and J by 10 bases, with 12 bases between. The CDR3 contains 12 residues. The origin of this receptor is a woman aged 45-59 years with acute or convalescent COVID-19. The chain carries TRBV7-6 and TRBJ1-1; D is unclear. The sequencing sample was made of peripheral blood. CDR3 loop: CASSFLGDGAFF. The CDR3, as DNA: TGTGCCAGCAGCTTCCTTGGAGACGGAGCTTTCTTT.